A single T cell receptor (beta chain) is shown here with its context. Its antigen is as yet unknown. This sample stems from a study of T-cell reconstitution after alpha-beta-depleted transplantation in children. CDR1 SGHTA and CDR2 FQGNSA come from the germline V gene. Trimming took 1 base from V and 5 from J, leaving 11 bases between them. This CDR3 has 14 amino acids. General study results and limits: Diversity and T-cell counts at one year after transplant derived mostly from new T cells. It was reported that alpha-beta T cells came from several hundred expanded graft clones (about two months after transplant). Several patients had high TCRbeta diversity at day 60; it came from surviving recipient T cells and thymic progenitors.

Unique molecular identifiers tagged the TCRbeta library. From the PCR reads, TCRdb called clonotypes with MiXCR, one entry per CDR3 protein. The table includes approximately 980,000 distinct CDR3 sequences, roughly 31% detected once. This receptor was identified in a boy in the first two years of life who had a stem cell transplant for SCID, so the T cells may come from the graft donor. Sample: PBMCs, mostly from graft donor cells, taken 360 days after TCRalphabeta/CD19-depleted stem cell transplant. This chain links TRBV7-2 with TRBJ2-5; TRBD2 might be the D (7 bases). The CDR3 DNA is TGTGCCAGCAGCTTAGTGGGGGGGCACGAGACCCAGTACTTC. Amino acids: CASSLVGGHETQYF.